The clone carrying this T cell receptor (beta chain) was detected ten times or more. Per the germline V gene, CDR1 is MDHEN and CDR2 is SYDVKM. V dropped 5 bases and J dropped 1; count of bases not matched to a gene: 4. CDR3 length: 14 residues. This sample is drawn from a study of T cells in Graves' hyperthyroidism and ophthalmopathy. Patients affected by ophthalmopathy presented a Clinical Activity Score of at least 3, a NOSPECS grade of at least 4, and disease duration below 3 months. In making diagnoses, clinical symptoms, serum thyroxine and TRAb, thyroid ultrasound and orbital computed tomography were all used. The investigators amplified TCR beta CDR3 regions from RNA transcripts. With the HTBI primer set, the TCR CDR3 went through a first round of RT-PCR. TCRdb passed the multiplex PCR reads through MiXCR, listing each CDR3 protein once. The sample records hundreds of thousands of distinct CDR3 sequences, almost 25% being singletons.

The chain recombines TRBV28 with TRBJ1-1; 7 bases match TRBD1. Sequencing was done on a sample of blood. The sequence came from a woman in her thirties or forties with Graves' ophthalmopathy. The DNA of the CDR3 is TGTGCCAGCAGTACCTGGGACAGGAACACTGAAGCTTTCTTT. Residues: CASSTWDRNTEAFF.